This entry lists 32 T cell receptor beta chains sequenced from one sample in a study of T cell repertoires in cytomegalovirus infection. Using its own MiXCR run on the reads, TCRdb lists one record per CDR3 protein. The table includes 150,000 to 180,000 distinct CDR3 sequences, 20% to 25% detected once. The specimen sequenced was PBMCs. The source of these receptors is a human donor in good health (CMV status not recorded). Some clones in this sample may be carry-over from other donors' samples.

This clonotype was seen a handful of times. The rearrangement uses TRBV6-2 or TRBV6-3 and TRBJ2-3; D is possibly TRBD2 (5 bases). V was pared by 7 bases and J by 0 bases, with 14 bases between. The germline gives CDR1 MNHEY, CDR2 SVGEGT. The CDR3 has 15 amino acids. This chain's CDR3 is CASTPGDYSTDTQYF. DNA of the CDR3: TGTGCCAGCACTCCCGGAGACTATAGCACAGATACGCAGTATTTT.

This clonotype was counted between two and nine times. The chain combines TRBV10-3 with TRBJ2-1; D gene unclear. V gave up 10 bases and J gave up 6 bases, with 16 bases separating them. CDR3 size: 13 residues. In germline, CDR1 is ENHRY, CDR2 SYGVKD. CDR3 loop: CATRPSEINEQFF. CDR3 in DNA: TGTGCCACCCGCCCGTCGGAAATCAATGAGCAGTTCTTC.

This clonotype has at least ten counts. The CDR3: CASSLELAGGIYEQYF. CDR3 bases: TGTGCCAGCAGCTTAGAACTAGCGGGGGGGATCTACGAGCAGTACTTC. The chain has TRBV7-2 and TRBJ2-7; TRBD2 matches 13 bases. The length of the CDR3 is 16 residues. V trimming: 1 base; J trimming: 3 bases; junction bases outside the gene matches: 3. Germline CDR1 reads SGHTA; CDR2 reads FQGNSA.

The chain is built from TRBV7-9 and TRBJ1-2, with 8 bases identical to TRBD1. This CDR3 has 13 amino acids. V lost 5 bases to trimming and J lost 8 bases; unmatched junction nucleotides: 7. CDR1 and CDR2 (germline): SEHNR, FQNEAQ (reference sequence). CDR3 protein: CASSMDREEGYTF. The CDR3 DNA sequence: TGTGCCAGCAGCATGGACAGGGAAGAGGGCTACACCTTC. Full variable domain (outside the CDR3, taken from reference TRBV7-9 and TRBJ1-2): DTGVSQNPRHKITKRGQNVTFRCDPISEHNRLYWYRQTLGQGPEFLTYFQNEAQLEKSRLLSDRFSAERPKGSFSTLEIQRTEQGDSAMYLCASSMDREEGYTFGSGTRLTVV.

V gene TRBV30 combines with J gene TRBJ2-1; 10 positions match TRBD2. Germline lookup yields CDR1 GTSNPN and CDR2 SVGIG (reference sequence). The CDR3 length is 14 residues. V gave up 2 bases and J gave up 15 bases; unmatched junction bases: 13. CDR3 residues: CAWSPMGLASRGFF. CDR3 DNA: TGTGCCTGGAGTCCCATGGGACTAGCGTCACGGGGGTTCTTC. The variable domain in full, completed from reference TRBV30 and TRBJ2-1, reads SQTIHQWPATLVQPVGSPLSLECTVEGTSNPNLYWYRQAAGRGLQLLFYSVGIGQISSEVPQNLSASRPQDRQFILSSKKLLLSDSGFYLCAWSPMGLASRGFFGPGTRLTVL.

This clonotype was recorded a few times. The chain couples TRBV2 to TRBJ1-2; D unresolved. V lost 5 bases to trimming and J lost 1 base, with 11 bases between them. Germline values: CDR1 SNHLY, CDR2 FYNNEI. The CDR3 is made up of 14 amino acids. This CDR3 reads CASSYQQSNYGYTF. As DNA, the CDR3 is TGTGCCAGCAGTTACCAACAAAGTAACTATGGCTACACCTTC.

The chain carries TRBV27 and TRBJ1-1, with TRBD1 as a possible D gene (6 bases). This CDR3 has 15 residues. In germline, CDR1 is MNHEY, CDR2 SMNVEV (reference sequence). Deletions cut 8 bases from V and 1 base from J, with 17 bases between. CDR3 DNA sequence: TGTGCCAGCCGCCTATACAGGGAGGGGAACACTGAAGCTTTCTTT. Translated, it gives CASRLYREGNTEAFF.

The rearrangement uses TRBV29-1 and TRBJ2-5; D call uncertain. Germline CDR1 SQVTM, CDR2 ANQGSEA. CDR3 length: 14 amino acids. Trimming cost V 1 base and J 1 base, with 10 bases left between them. For the CDR3, the DNA is TGCAGCGTTGAAGGGCTACAGCGCCAAGAGACCCAGTACTTC. It codes for CSVEGLQRQETQYF.

The J gene is TRBJ1-4, the V gene TRBV29-1; 9 nucleotides line up with TRBD1. With V trimmed by 4 bases and J by 4 bases, 25 bases remained unmatched. Germline V gives CDR1 SQVTM, CDR2 ANQGSEA. The CDR3 runs 21 residues. CDR3 sequence reads: CSVAGQGREALHRTFNEKLFF. In DNA form, the CDR3 reads TGCAGCGTTGCGGGACAGGGAAGAGAAGCGCTGCATAGAACCTTTAATGAAAAACTGTTTTTT.

This clonotype was counted many times. The chain couples TRBV7-2 to TRBJ2-4; D is unresolved. Trimming pared 5 bases from V and 0 bases from J, leaving 11 bases between. Germline assignment: CDR1 SGHTA and CDR2 FQGNSA. The CDR3 is made up of 15 amino acids. The CDR3 DNA reads TGTGCCAGCAGCATGAGCGATTTAGCCAAAAACATTCAGTACTTC. It specifies CASSMSDLAKNIQYF.

This clonotype was seen only a few times. This chain joins TRBV29-1 and TRBJ2-1; D remains ambiguous. Germline V CDR1 and CDR2: SQVTM, ANQGSEA. Trimming took off 0 bases at V and 12 bases at J, with 18 bases between the two ends. CDR3 length equals 14 residues. CDR3 loop: CSVEEVVTPPSQFF. The CDR3 DNA sequence: TGCAGCGTTGAAGAGGTCGTAACGCCCCCCTCGCAGTTCTTC.

This clonotype has only one observation. This chain uses TRBV2 with TRBJ1-5, with D uncertain. The germline CDR1 and CDR2 sequences are SNHLY and FYNNEI. V lost 3 bases and J 4 bases, leaving 7 bases between the germline ends. The CDR3 extends over 13 amino acids. As DNA, the CDR3 is TGTGCCAGCAGTGATGGGGAGAATCAGCCCCAGCATTTT. It codes for CASSDGENQPQHF.

J is TRBJ2-7 and V is TRBV28; D remains ambiguous. Trimming removed 5 bases at V and 5 bases at J, with 7 bases between. Germline V gene data show CDR1 as MDHEN and CDR2 as SYDVKM. There are 11 residues in the CDR3. CDR3 sequence reads: CASSPHNEQYF. The CDR3 coding sequence is TGTGCCAGCAGTCCTCATAACGAGCAGTACTTC.

The chain employs TRBV12-3 or TRBV12-4 and TRBJ2-1, with D perhaps TRBD1 (6 bases). This CDR3 has 12 residues. Trimming left V 5 bases short and J 12 bases short, with 14 bases between. DNA of the CDR3: TGTGCCAGCAGTAGGGGGACCGCGGGGCAGTTCTTC. Translated: CASSRGTAGQFF.

This clonotype has a count of ten or more. The chain joins TRBV7-8 to TRBJ1-5; D is unresolved. The V gene lost 5 bases and the J gene lost 3 bases, with 23 bases spanning the gap. The CDR3 spans 18 residues. CDR1 SGHVS and CDR2 FQNEAQ come from the germline V gene. In DNA form, the CDR3 reads TGTGCCAGCAGCGGCATCGCCGAGTCACGTAGTGCCAATCAGCCCCAGCATTTT. Its translation: CASSGIAESRSANQPQHF.

In this sample, this clonotype turned up many times. The V and J genes are TRBV7-2 and TRBJ1-3; no firm D call. Germline values: CDR1 SGHTA, CDR2 FQGNSA. Deletions cut 4 bases from V and 4 bases from J, with 11 bases between. The CDR3 has 14 amino acids. The CDR3: CASSSRTSGNTIYF. In nucleotides, the CDR3 is TGTGCCAGCAGCTCCCGAACCAGCGGAAACACCATATATTTT.

This clonotype has ten or more counts. J is TRBJ2-2 and V is TRBV7-2; D gene uncertain. From germline, CDR1 is SGHTA and CDR2 FQGNSA. The ends were cut back, 5 bases at V and 6 bases at J, with 10 bases in the middle. This CDR3 is built from 13 residues. The DNA for the CDR3 is TGTGCCAGCAGCCCCTCAGGCGCCGGGGAGCTGTTTTTT. This gives the protein CASSPSGAGELFF.

The table lists this clonotype with a few counts. The V and J genes are TRBV7-3 and TRBJ2-2; 8 bases fit TRBD2. The V gene's germline CDR1 is SGHTA and CDR2 FQGTGA. Trimming took 4 bases from V and 4 from J; bases not matched to a gene: 11. The CDR3 has 17 residues. In DNA form, the CDR3 reads TGTGCCAGCAGCTCGCAAATAGCGGGACACAGCACCGGGGAGCTGTTTTTT. The encoded protein is CASSSQIAGHSTGELFF.

With regard to this clonotype: A read error is possible here, since a much larger clone lies one base away. This chain links TRBV7-8 with TRBJ1-5, with 7 bases lining up with TRBD1. Germline values: CDR1 SGHVS, CDR2 FQNEAQ. This CDR3 has 17 residues. V was clipped by 3 bases and J by 0 bases; unmatched bases: 8. CDR3 in DNA: TGTGCCAGCAGCTTTGGTCGACAGGGTTATAGCAATCAGCCCCAGCATTTT. This translates into CASSFGRQGYSNQPQHF.

J is TRBJ2-4 and V is TRBV23-1; D is uncertain. TRBV23-1 is an ORF, and what it does is uncertain. V gave up 4 bases and J gave up 0 bases, with 4 bases separating them. The CDR3 contains 13 residues. The CDR3 sequence: CASSPAAKNIQYF. The CDR3 region has the DNA TGCGCCAGCAGTCCGGCAGCCAAAAACATTCAGTACTTC.

This clonotype occurred many times. The chain uses TRBV7-2 and TRBJ1-2; D gene uncertain. Trimming took off 1 base at V and 7 bases at J, with 13 bases between the two ends. Germline V gene lookup returns CDR1 SGHTA and CDR2 FQGNSA. The CDR3 contains 14 residues. The CDR3 reads CASSLELGLSGYTF. The DNA for the CDR3 is TGTGCCAGCAGCTTAGAATTGGGATTGAGTGGCTACACCTTC.

The sample holds a few counts of this clonotype. V and J are TRBV20-1 and TRBJ2-5, with TRBD2 matching 8 bases. The germline CDR1 and CDR2 sequences are DFQATT and SNEGSKA (reference sequence). V trimming: 2 bases; J trimming: 5 bases; junction bases outside the gene matches: 1. The CDR3 sequence is 12 residues long. As DNA, the CDR3 is TGCAGTGCTAGATTAGCGGGGGAGACCCAGTACTTC. Its protein is CSARLAGETQYF.

The chain couples TRBV29-1 to TRBJ1-1, with 7 bases aligning to TRBD1. The CDR3 loop spans 15 amino acids. Germline-derived CDR1 and CDR2 are SQVTM and ANQGSEA. Trimming cost V 5 bases and J 1 base; bases outside gene matches: 10. The CDR3 sequence: CSVPSGGQPNTEAFF. CDR3 coding DNA: TGCAGCGTTCCATCAGGGGGGCAGCCGAACACTGAAGCTTTCTTT.

The chain couples TRBV20-1 to TRBJ1-5; the D is unclear. Trimming left V 6 bases short and J 6 bases short, with 12 bases between. This CDR3 region has 12 residues. Germline V gene data show CDR1 as DFQATT and CDR2 as SNEGSKA (reference sequence). CDR3 DNA: TGCAGTGCGATGAGGGCTACTCAGCCCCAGCATTTT. Residues: CSAMRATQPQHF.

This clonotype was seen more than once but under ten times. This chain links TRBV6-6 with TRBJ1-6; unclear D gene. The CDR3 is 17 residues long. The germline V gene has CDR1 MNHNY and CDR2 SVGAGI (reference sequence). V lost 4 bases, J lost 0 bases, and 13 bases lay in between. The CDR3 coding sequence is TGTGCCAGCAGTTTCGTGCCAGGAAGCTCCTATAATTCACCCCTCCACTTT. It specifies CASSFVPGSSYNSPLHF.

As for this clonotype: This sequence may be a read error, since a much larger clone differs from it by one base. CDR3 amino acids: CASSPGRGREQFF. The CDR3, as DNA: TGTGCCAGCAGCCCCGGACGGGGCAGGGAGCAGTTCTTC. The J gene is TRBJ2-1, the V gene TRBV7-2; TRBD1 or TRBD2 may be the D gene (5 bases each). CDR1 and CDR2 (germline): SGHTA, FQGNSA. The CDR3 is 13 residues long. V was trimmed by 5 bases and J by 10 bases, leaving 15 bases between them.

Only a few counts were recorded for this clonotype. This chain joins TRBV28 and TRBJ2-7; 7 bases are a match to TRBD2. CDR3 length equals 15 residues. CDR1 is MDHEN, CDR2 SYDVKM, per germline. J gave up 2 bases and V 7 bases, and 11 bases lay outside the gene matches. The CDR3 sequence is CASTSEERDTYEQYF. CDR3 coding DNA: TGTGCCAGCACCTCCGAAGAGCGGGATACCTACGAGCAGTACTTC.

The sample holds many counts of this clonotype. The chain uses TRBV6-1 and TRBJ2-1; 11 nucleotides align to TRBD2. This CDR3 is built from 12 residues. Looked up from germline, CDR1 is MNHNS and CDR2 is SASEGT. Losses at the gene ends were 6 bases for V and 9 bases for J; bases not matched to a gene: 1. CDR3 nucleotides: TGTGCCAGCAGAGGACTAGCGGGTGAGCAGTTCTTC. This encodes CASRGLAGEQFF.

V and J are TRBV15 and TRBJ2-1; 9 positions match TRBD2. V was pared by 1 base and J by 8 bases, with 9 bases of the junction left unmatched. CDR3 length: 16 amino acids. CDR1 is LNHNV, CDR2 YYDKDF, per germline (reference sequence). CDR3 loop: CATSRVDLTSGHEQFF. CDR3 nucleotides: TGTGCCACCAGCAGAGTAGACCTAACTAGCGGGCATGAGCAGTTCTTC.

The V and J genes are TRBV12-3 or TRBV12-4 and TRBJ2-3; TRBD1 matches 8 bases. V dropped 3 bases and J dropped 6; count of bases not matched to a gene: 8. The CDR3 has 15 amino acids. For the CDR3, the DNA is TGTGCCAGCAGTTTTCCAGGGGGCGCTTCGGATACGCAGTATTTT. This sequence encodes CASSFPGGASDTQYF.

The chain recombines TRBV4-2 with TRBJ1-5; D ambiguous. Trimming removed 5 bases from V and 0 bases from J, with 11 bases in between. Germline-derived CDR1 and CDR2 are LGHNA and YNFKEQ. There are 15 residues in the CDR3. In DNA form, the CDR3 reads TGTGCCAGCAGCGCAGTAGTTTATAGCAATCAGCCCCAGCATTTT. Its protein product is CASSAVVYSNQPQHF.

This clonotype appeared many times. The gene calls are TRBV6-5 and TRBJ2-2; maybe TRBD2 (6 bases). V was trimmed by 10 bases and J by 1 base, leaving 22 bases between them. CDR3 length: 17 amino acids. Germline-derived CDR1 and CDR2 are MNHEY and SVGAGI. CDR3 protein: CATQLLGGGQNTGELFF. CDR3 coding DNA: TGTGCCACCCAGTTACTTGGGGGAGGCCAGAACACCGGGGAGCTGTTTTTT.